Below are 21 T cell receptor beta chains sequenced from a single sample in a study of T cell responses to AZD1222 COVID-19 vaccine (dated by TCRdb to the early 2020s). Library creation used the immunoSEQ multiplex PCR assay. Not all clones reach the TCRdb copy of this immuneACCESS table, which keeps in-frame sequences only. Checked studies attribute under half of the gap to unresolved V genes and leave the rest unexplained. In this sample the table shows around 190,000 clones, over 80% of which occur a single time. The ten top clones hold over 1% of the sample. The time point label, as the study defines it: baseline before first vaccination. The sequenced sample was peripheral blood, obtained on day 0 of AZD1222 vaccination. These receptors originate from an adult in good health.

This clone showed up just a few times. The same CDR3 is also encoded by other DNA sequences in this sample. The genes are TRBV11-3 and TRBJ2-1; 8 nucleotides match TRBD1. From germline, CDR1 is SGHNT and CDR2 YENEEA. Unmatched junction bases numbered 6, after V lost 4 bases and J lost 4 bases. The CDR3 has 15 residues. The CDR3 bases are TGTGCCAGCAGCTCCGGACAGGGAGATTACAATGAGCAGTTCTTC. As protein: CASSSGQGDYNEQFF.

The chain recombines TRBV3-1 (or the pseudogene TRBV3-2) with TRBJ2-7; 8 nucleotides match TRBD1. J was trimmed by 4 bases and V by 2 bases; bases with no gene match: 4. In germline, CDR1 is LGHDT, CDR2 YNNKEL (reference sequence). CDR3 length equals 14 residues. CDR3 nucleotide sequence: TGTGCCAGCAGCCAATTGACAGGGGAGTACGAGCAGTACTTC. It specifies CASSQLTGEYEQYF.

This clone was seen only once. This chain uses TRBV24-1 with TRBJ1-2; D not certain. The germline gives CDR1 KGHDR, CDR2 SFDVKD. The CDR3 runs to 12 residues. Trimming shortened V by 7 bases and J by 2 bases, and 7 bases separated the two germline ends. The DNA of the CDR3 is TGTGCCACCAGCAGCAGGAACTATGGCTACACCTTC. It specifies CATSSRNYGYTF.

This clone was counted once. The chain carries TRBV13 and TRBJ2-5; maybe TRBD2 (5 bases). Trimming took off 0 bases at V and 4 bases at J, with 6 bases between the two ends. Germline V gives CDR1 PRHDT, CDR2 FYEKMQ (reference sequence). The CDR3 sequence is 13 residues long. The DNA for the CDR3 is TGTGCCAGCAGCTTAGGGGCGGGAGAGACCCAGTACTTC. The encoded protein is CASSLGAGETQYF.

The CDR3 DNA follows: TGTGCCTGGAGTTTGCGGGGCAATCAGCCCCAGCATTTT. The encoded protein is CAWSLRGNQPQHF. This chain links TRBV30 with TRBJ1-5; D call uncertain. CDR1 is GTSNPN, CDR2 SVGIG, per germline (reference sequence). Trimming took 2 bases from V and 2 from J, leaving 7 bases between them. CDR3 length: 13 amino acids.

This clone has only a few counts. The chain uses TRBV5-3 and TRBJ1-6, with D possibly matching TRBD1 (5 bases). TRBV5-3 is identified as an open reading frame with a role that is uncertain. CDR3 length equals 16 residues. V lost 5 bases and J lost 7, with 19 bases in between. CDR3 DNA sequence: TGTGCCAGAAGGGGTGGGGCCGGGACCTTGAATTCACCCCTCCACTTT. As protein: CARRGGAGTLNSPLHF.

The chain combines TRBV6-5 with TRBJ2-7; D might be TRBD2 (5 bases). The CDR3 covers 12 residues. With 7 bases removed from V and 1 base from J, the gap between germline ends came to 8 bases. Germline values: CDR1 MNHEY, CDR2 SVGAGI. The CDR3: CASTTGSYEQYF. DNA of the CDR3: TGTGCCAGCACGACGGGGTCCTACGAGCAGTACTTC.

The sample holds one count of this clone. The rearrangement uses TRBV7-2 and TRBJ2-5; the D is unclear. The CDR3 totals 11 residues. Germline-derived CDR1 and CDR2 are SGHTA and FQGNSA. Deletions cut 5 bases from V and 2 bases from J, with 3 bases between. Written as DNA, the CDR3 is TGTGCCAGCAGCCCGCAAGAGACCCAGTACTTC. Translation: CASSPQETQYF.

The chain couples TRBV18 to TRBJ2-5, with D perhaps matching TRBD2 (5 bases). CDR1 is KGHSH, CDR2 LQKENI, per germline. The CDR3 loop spans 14 amino acids. V was cut by 3 bases and J by 1 base, with 9 bases left in between. This CDR3 is CASSPVTTQETQYF. The CDR3 nucleotides read TGTGCCAGCTCACCCGTGACTACCCAAGAGACCCAGTACTTC.

This chain links TRBV6-5 with TRBJ2-7, with 8 bases aligning to TRBD1. The CDR3 consists of 14 residues. Germline CDR1 MNHEY, CDR2 SVGAGI. V lost 2 bases and J lost 3; bases outside the gene matches: 3. The chain's CDR3 is CASSYAGTGYEQYF. The DNA for the CDR3 is TGTGCCAGCAGTTACGCCGGGACAGGCTACGAGCAGTACTTC.

This clone was picked up one time. The chain has TRBV6-4 and TRBJ1-6; no clear D. Germline V lookup: CDR1 MRHNA, CDR2 SNTAGT. This CDR3 region has 14 residues. Between the trimmed V and J ends, which lost 7 bases and 6 bases, there was a span of 13 bases. In DNA, the CDR3 is TGTGCCAGCAAGGCGGGGTCGGCTAATTCACCCCTCCACTTT. As protein: CASKAGSANSPLHF.

The chain employs TRBV7-2 and TRBJ1-6; D ambiguous. V was pared by 4 bases and J by 9 bases, with 10 bases between. The CDR3 has 13 residues. Germline values: CDR1 SGHTA, CDR2 FQGNSA. CDR3 nucleotides: TGTGCCAGCAGCTCGGACTTGGCTTCACCCCTCCACTTT. It specifies CASSSDLASPLHF.

V gene TRBV10-3 combines with J gene TRBJ2-7; 7 bases fit TRBD1. This CDR3 is built from 13 residues. V gave up 6 bases and J gave up 0 bases; unmatched junction bases: 2. CDR1 is ENHRY and CDR2 is SYGVKD in the germline V gene. CDR3 in DNA: TGTGCCATCAGGAACAGGGGCTCCTACGAGCAGTACTTC. Encoded protein: CAIRNRGSYEQYF.

A single count supports this clone. V is TRBV30 and J is TRBJ2-7, with D uncertain. V lost 0 bases and J lost 6, with 15 bases in between. Looked up from germline, CDR1 is GTSNPN and CDR2 is SVGIG (reference sequence). The CDR3 consists of 14 residues. The CDR3 is CAWSVLMGSSEQYF. The CDR3 nucleotides are TGTGCCTGGAGTGTACTAATGGGTTCTAGCGAGCAGTACTTC.

The CDR3 here is CATSDPGGDNEQFF. Here the CDR3 DNA reads TGTGCCACCAGTGACCCTGGGGGCGACAATGAGCAGTTCTTC. V gene TRBV24-1 combines with J gene TRBJ2-1; tentatively, D is TRBD1 (6 bases). Germline V lookup: CDR1 KGHDR, CDR2 SFDVKD. The V end was cut by 4 bases, the J end by 5 bases, with 11 bases between. The CDR3 sequence is 14 residues long.

This rearrangement joins TRBV6-4 to TRBJ1-2, with TRBD1 matching over 7 bases. The germline CDR1 and CDR2 sequences are MRHNA and SNTAGT. The V segment lost 5 bases and the J segment 1 base; nucleotides outside the gene matches: 4. This CDR3 contains 14 residues. The CDR3, as DNA: TGTGCCAGCAGTCCAGGGGGTATTAACTATGGCTACACCTTC. This encodes CASSPGGINYGYTF.

This rearrangement joins TRBV19 to TRBJ1-2; D ambiguous. V lost 7 bases to trimming and J lost 2 bases, with 8 bases between them. The CDR3 extends over 12 amino acids. Germline loops: CDR1 LNHDA, CDR2 SQIVND (reference sequence). The CDR3, as DNA: TGTGCCAGTAATTCAGGAAACTATGGCTACACCTTC. Amino acids: CASNSGNYGYTF.

The J gene is TRBJ2-1, the V gene TRBV19; possibly TRBD1 for D (5 bases). This CDR3 spans 13 amino acids. Between the trimmed V and J ends, which lost 7 bases and 2 bases, there was a span of 9 bases. CDR1 LNHDA and CDR2 SQIVND come from the germline V gene (reference sequence). CDR3 sequence: CASNRGPYNEQFF. In nucleotides, the CDR3 is TGTGCCAGTAATAGGGGCCCCTACAATGAGCAGTTCTTC.

This chain links TRBV6-4 with TRBJ2-6, with D possibly TRBD1 on 6 matching bases. Germline CDR1 MRHNA, CDR2 SNTAGT. CDR3 size: 20 residues. The V gene lost 4 bases and the J gene lost 1 base, with 23 bases spanning the gap. CDR3 amino acids: CASSGLKWDTLRSGANVLTF. CDR3 DNA sequence: TGTGCCAGCAGTGGACTCAAGTGGGACACACTCCGGTCTGGGGCCAACGTCCTGACTTTC.

The chain joins TRBV6-5 to TRBJ1-1, with D perhaps matching TRBD1 (5 bases). Germline assignment: CDR1 MNHEY and CDR2 SVGAGI. V lost 6 bases and J lost 5, with 19 bases in between. This CDR3 is 15 amino acids long. This CDR3 reads CASRRDDVGETEAFF. The CDR3 DNA reads TGTGCCAGCAGACGGGACGATGTAGGAGAGACTGAAGCTTTCTTT.

This chain joins TRBV5-1 and TRBJ1-5; D may be TRBD1 (6 bases). CDR1 is SGHRS, CDR2 YFSETQ, per germline. The germline V and J ends were trimmed by 2 bases and 6 bases, with 15 bases remaining between them. This CDR3 is built from 15 residues. DNA for the CDR3: TGCGCCAGCAGCTTAGAACCGGGGGGCGGTCAGCCCCAGCATTTT. Its protein is CASSLEPGGGQPQHF.